This T cell receptor (beta chain) was sequenced in a study of Graves' ophthalmopathy and Graves' hyperthyroidism. Study information: Before any treatment was given, at initial diagnosis, peripheral blood was collected.

As the template, RNA transcripts were used to amplify TCR beta CDR3 regions. An opening RT-PCR round employed HTBI primers and preceded a second-round multiplex PCR. TCRdb re-called the multiplex PCR reads with MiXCR, one entry per CDR3 protein. Among 600,000 to 700,000 distinct CDR3 sequences listed, over 40% were seen once. The V segment lost 1 base and the J segment 5 bases; nucleotides outside the gene matches: 11. There are 17 residues in the CDR3. The germline gives CDR1 SGHAT, CDR2 FQDESV (reference sequence). Overall study results and limits: Most expanded clonotypes in thyroid above 0.001 frequency also showed up in blood.

Concerning this clonotype itself: Its antigen is as yet unknown.

Exclusion criteria comprised other autoimmune diseases, uncontrolled infections, pregnancy or lactation in patients. The sequence was obtained from an adult man with Graves' ophthalmopathy. J is TRBJ2-1 and V is TRBV11-1; 7 bases map to TRBD2. The sequenced sample consisted of peripheral blood. The chain's CDR3 is CASSLVSYGTNHNEQFF. CDR3 in DNA: TGTGCCAGCAGCTTAGTTTCCTACGGGACTAACCACAATGAGCAGTTCTTC.